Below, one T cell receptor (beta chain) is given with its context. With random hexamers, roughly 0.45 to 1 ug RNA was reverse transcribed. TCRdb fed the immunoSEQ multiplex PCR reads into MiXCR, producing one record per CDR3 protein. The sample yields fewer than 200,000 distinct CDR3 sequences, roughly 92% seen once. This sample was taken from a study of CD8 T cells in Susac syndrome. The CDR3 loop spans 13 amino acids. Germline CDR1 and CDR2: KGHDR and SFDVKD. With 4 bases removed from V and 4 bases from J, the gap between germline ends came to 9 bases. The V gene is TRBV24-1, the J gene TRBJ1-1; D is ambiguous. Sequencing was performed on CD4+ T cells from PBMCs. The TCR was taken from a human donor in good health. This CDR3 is CATSDPSGTEAFF. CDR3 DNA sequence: TGTGCCACCAGTGACCCCTCGGGCACTGAAGCTTTCTTT.